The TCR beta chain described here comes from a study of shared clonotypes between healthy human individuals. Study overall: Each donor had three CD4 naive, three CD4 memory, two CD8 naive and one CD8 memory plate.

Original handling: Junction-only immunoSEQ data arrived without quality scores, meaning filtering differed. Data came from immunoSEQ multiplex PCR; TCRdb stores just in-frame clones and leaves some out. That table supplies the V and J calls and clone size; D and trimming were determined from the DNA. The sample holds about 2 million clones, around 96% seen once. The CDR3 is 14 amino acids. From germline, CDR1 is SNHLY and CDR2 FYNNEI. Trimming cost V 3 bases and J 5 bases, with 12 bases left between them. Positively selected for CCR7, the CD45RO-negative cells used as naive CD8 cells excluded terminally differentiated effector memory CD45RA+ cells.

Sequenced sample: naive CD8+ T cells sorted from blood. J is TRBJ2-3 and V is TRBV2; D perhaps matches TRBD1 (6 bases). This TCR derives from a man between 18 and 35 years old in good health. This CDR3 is CASSEGTTIDTQYF. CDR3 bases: TGTGCCAGCAGTGAGGGGACAACAATAGATACGCAGTATTTT. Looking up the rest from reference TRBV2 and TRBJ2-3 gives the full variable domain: EPEVTQTPSHQVTQMGQEVILRCVPISNHLYFYWYRQILGQKVEFLVSFYNNEISEKSEIFDDQFSVERPDGSNFTLKIRSTKLEDSAMYFCASSEGTTIDTQYFGPGTRLTVL.